Listed here are 26 T cell receptor beta chains from one sample, sequenced in a study of blood T cell repertoires in COVID-19. Measured with immunoSEQ multiplex PCR; TCRdb has only the in-frame clones, and not every one. The sample includes 250,000 to 350,000 clones, about nine tenths of them seen just once. Sequencing input: peripheral blood. The receptors shown here come from a middle-aged woman who had recovered from COVID-19.

This clone was counted between two and nine times. The V gene is TRBV21-1, the J gene TRBJ2-7; the table names TRBD1, a call not compared with the DNA. TRBV21-1 is shown as a pseudogene. This CDR3 is built from 12 residues. CDR3 coding DNA: TGTGCCCCGACAGGGGTAAGCCACGAGCAGTACTTC. This translates into CAPTGVSHEQYF.

The chain employs TRBV7-2 and TRBJ2-3; D not resolved. CDR3 size: 15 residues. Germline V lookup: CDR1 SGHTA, CDR2 FQGNSA. V was shortened by 4 bases and J by 6 bases, with 17 bases between the two germline ends. CDR3 loop: CASSSQLGSMDTQYF. The CDR3 DNA reads TGTGCCAGCAGCTCGCAACTGGGCAGTATGGATACGCAGTATTTT. The full variable domain, its missing parts supplied by reference TRBV7-2 and TRBJ2-3, is GAGVSQSPSNKVTEKGKDVELRCDPISGHTALYWYRQSLGQGLEFLIYFQGNSAPDKSGLPSDRFSAERTGGSVSTLTIQRTQQEDSAVYLCASSSQLGSMDTQYFGPGTRLTVL.

The chain combines TRBV19 with TRBJ2-7; no reliable D call. The CDR3 consists of 13 residues. V lost 5 bases and J 1 base, leaving 9 bases between the germline ends. Per the germline V gene, CDR1 is LNHDA and CDR2 is SQIVND (reference sequence). Here the CDR3 reads CASSAAVSYEQYF. CDR3 nucleotides: TGTGCCAGTAGTGCGGCGGTATCCTACGAGCAGTACTTC.

This clone was found once. This sequence joins TRBV5-4 and TRBJ2-5; 9 bases line up with TRBD1. The junction had 15 bases not matched to a gene; V was cut back by 7 bases and J by 5 bases. Germline V gene lookup returns CDR1 SGHNT and CDR2 YYREEE (reference sequence). The CDR3 sequence is 16 residues long. The CDR3 DNA reads TGTGCCAGCCAACTTCTGGGGGGACAGGGAGGGGAGACCCAGTACTTC. Its translation: CASQLLGGQGGETQYF. Filled out from reference TRBV5-4 and TRBJ2-5, the complete variable domain reads ETGVTQSPTHLIKTRGQQVTLRCSSQSGHNTVSWYQQALGQGPQFIFQYYREEENGRGNFPPRFSGLQFPNYSSELNVNALELDDSALYLCASQLLGGQGGETQYFGPGTRLLVL.

This clone came up once. The chain joins TRBV28 to TRBJ2-3; D not resolved. Germline assignment: CDR1 MDHEN and CDR2 SYDVKM. This CDR3 contains 16 residues. V shed 1 base and J shed 0 bases, with 11 bases lying between them. This CDR3 reads CASSLYTAQSTDTQYF. DNA for the CDR3: TGTGCCAGCAGTTTATATACGGCACAGAGCACAGATACGCAGTATTTT.

The chain recombines TRBV11-3 with TRBJ2-3; the match to TRBD1 covers 9 bases. J gave up 9 bases and V 4 bases, and 8 bases lay outside the gene matches. Germline V CDR1 and CDR2: SGHNT, YENEEA. The CDR3 sequence is 14 residues long. This chain's CDR3 is CASSYVQGAPTQYF. CDR3 nucleotides: TGTGCCAGCAGCTACGTACAGGGGGCCCCAACGCAGTATTTT.

This clone was observed a handful of times. CDR3 sequence (DNA): TGTGCCAGCAGCCAAGATTTCGCAGGGGGTGGGCACACTGAAGCTTTCTTT. Translated: CASSQDFAGGGHTEAFF. The rearrangement joins TRBV3-1 (or the pseudogene TRBV3-2) to TRBJ1-1, with 7 nucleotides matching TRBD1. The germline V gene encodes CDR1 LGHDT and CDR2 YNNKEL (reference sequence). The CDR3 length is 17 residues. V lost 0 bases to trimming and J lost 3 bases; unmatched junction nucleotides: 10.

The V and J genes are TRBV5-1 and TRBJ2-7; D is possibly TRBD1 (6 bases). CDR1 and CDR2 (germline): SGHRS, YFSETQ. The CDR3 spans 16 residues. V lost 4 bases and J 0 bases, leaving 17 bases between the germline ends. For the CDR3, the DNA is TGCGCCAGCAGCCTGACCCCAGACAGGAGCTCCTACGAGCAGTACTTC. This codes for CASSLTPDRSSYEQYF.

V and J are TRBV4-1 and TRBJ1-2; TRBD1 might be the D (5 bases). Germline V gives CDR1 MGHRA, CDR2 YSYEKL. V lost 4 bases and J lost 4, with 10 bases in between. The CDR3 runs to 13 residues. This chain's CDR3 is CASSPDTSYGYTF. For the CDR3, the DNA is TGCGCCAGCAGCCCGGACACGAGCTATGGCTACACCTTC.

This clone occurred a few times. The V gene is TRBV9, the J gene TRBJ1-2, with 11 bases that match TRBD1. After removal of 3 bases from V and 5 bases from J, the junction contained 6 bases not matched to a gene. The CDR3 totals 15 residues. Germline V gene lookup returns CDR1 SGDLS and CDR2 YYNGEE. The chain's CDR3 is CASSAGQGAGYGYTF. Here the CDR3 DNA reads TGTGCCAGCAGCGCCGGACAGGGGGCAGGTTATGGCTACACCTTC.

The chain has TRBV5-7 and TRBJ1-1, with D maybe TRBD1 (6 bases). TRBV5-7 is treated as an ORF (open reading frame) with a function not yet certain. The V end was cut by 7 bases, the J end by 1 base, with 14 bases between. This CDR3 is 14 amino acids long. CDR3 amino acids: CASRRGSPNTEAFF. The DNA of the CDR3 is TGTGCCAGCCGTAGGGGGTCTCCGAACACTGAAGCTTTCTTT.

This clone showed up just once. The chain couples TRBV24-1 to TRBJ1-2, with a weak D call TRBD1 (5 bases). Trimming shortened V by 0 bases and J by 4 bases, and 35 bases separated the two germline ends. This CDR3 has 23 residues. The germline V gene has CDR1 KGHDR and CDR2 SFDVKD. CDR3 in DNA: TGTGCCACCAGTGATTTGGGTTTGCGAAGGTGGGGACCTATTAGGAGGGTAGGCTATGGCTACACCTTC. Translating it yields CATSDLGLRRWGPIRRVGYGYTF.

The rearrangement joins TRBV2 to TRBJ2-2, with unresolved D. Germline V gene sequence: CDR1 SNHLY, CDR2 FYNNEI. The CDR3 is made up of 13 amino acids. Trimming cost V 1 base and J 6 bases, with 6 bases left between them. As DNA, the CDR3 is TGTGCCAGCAGTGAAGGTATTCCCGGGGAGCTGTTTTTT. It codes for CASSEGIPGELFF.

This clone was detected only once. The chain has TRBV28 and TRBJ2-1; weak D call: TRBD2 (5 bases). The germline gives CDR1 MDHEN, CDR2 SYDVKM. Deletions cut 1 base from V and 10 bases from J, with 20 bases between. The CDR3 is 16 residues long. CDR3 bases: TGTGCCAGCAGTTTATCTCCGACGCCTGTGGGAGACGAGCAGTTCTTC. Translation gives CASSLSPTPVGDEQFF.

The rearrangement uses TRBV7-3 and TRBJ1-1, with no clear D. Trimming took off 5 bases at V and 1 base at J, with 8 bases between the two ends. The CDR3 is 13 amino acids. Looked up from germline, CDR1 is SGHTA and CDR2 is FQGTGA. The CDR3 DNA sequence: TGTGCCAGCAGCCTCGGGGAGAACACTGAAGCTTTCTTT. Amino acids: CASSLGENTEAFF.

DNA for the CDR3: TGTGCCACCAGTTCCGACAGGGGGAGAGAGACCCAGTACTTC. Its protein is CATSSDRGRETQYF. The chain has TRBV15 and TRBJ2-5, with 9 bases that match TRBD1. V lost 6 bases to trimming and J lost 4 bases; unmatched junction nucleotides: 6. The CDR3 consists of 14 residues. Germline V lookup: CDR1 LNHNV, CDR2 YYDKDF (reference sequence).

The rearrangement links TRBV7-9 to TRBJ1-2; a weak D match, TRBD1 (6 bases). Germline V gives CDR1 SEHNR, CDR2 FQNEAQ (reference sequence). The CDR3 runs to 16 residues. Trimming removed 5 bases at V and 6 bases at J, with 22 bases between. For the CDR3, the DNA is TGTGCCAGCAGCCGCCTACTCCGATCAGGGGAACATGGCTACACCTTC. This sequence encodes CASSRLLRSGEHGYTF.

The chain links TRBV30 to TRBJ2-1; 8 bases line up with TRBD2. V dropped 4 bases and J dropped 8; count of bases not matched to a gene: 7. CDR3 size: 13 residues. Germline V gene sequence: CDR1 GTSNPN, CDR2 SVGIG (reference sequence). The CDR3 DNA reads TGTGCCTGGAACAGCGGGAGTATGTATGAGCAGTTCTTC. Translation: CAWNSGSMYEQFF.

This rearrangement joins TRBV4-1 to TRBJ1-5, with 9 bases matching TRBD1. Germline-derived CDR1 and CDR2 are MGHRA and YSYEKL. V lost 5 bases to trimming and J lost 3 bases; unmatched junction nucleotides: 5. The CDR3 contains 15 residues. In DNA form, the CDR3 reads TGCGCCAGCAGCTACACAGGGGGCGTCAATCAGCCCCAGCATTTT. Translation gives CASSYTGGVNQPQHF.

The chain links TRBV9 to TRBJ2-1; 7 nucleotides line up with TRBD2. From germline, CDR1 is SGDLS and CDR2 YYNGEE. The V and J ends lost 0 bases and 4 bases, in that order; junction bases with no gene match: 7. This CDR3 has 16 amino acids. The CDR3 reads CASSVAPGGRYNEQFF. CDR3 sequence (DNA): TGTGCCAGCAGCGTAGCACCGGGAGGTCGGTACAATGAGCAGTTCTTC.

The V and J genes are TRBV20-1 and TRBJ2-1, with TRBD2 matching 7 bases. This CDR3 is 11 amino acids long. Per germline, CDR1 DFQATT and CDR2 SNEGSKA (reference sequence). With 6 bases clipped from V and 7 bases from J, the junction kept 3 bases outside the gene matches. The CDR3 DNA sequence: TGCAGTGCGCGGACTAGAAATGAGCAGTTCTTC. Amino acids: CSARTRNEQFF.

V usage is TRBV5-1 and J usage is TRBJ2-5; D remains unclear. The CDR3 loop spans 12 amino acids. V lost 2 bases, J lost 0 bases, and 2 bases lay in between. Germline V gene sequence: CDR1 SGHRS, CDR2 YFSETQ. As DNA, the CDR3 is TGCGCCAGCAGCTTCGACCAAGAGACCCAGTACTTC. It encodes CASSFDQETQYF.

This clone came up once. The chain combines TRBV6-5 with TRBJ2-1; D is perhaps TRBD1 (6 bases). Germline CDR1 is MNHEY and CDR2 is SVGAGI. Trimming removed 5 bases at V and 4 bases at J, with 9 bases between. The CDR3 length is 13 residues. In DNA, the CDR3 is TGTGCCAGCAGTCGACAGGCTTACAATGAGCAGTTCTTC. It is translated as CASSRQAYNEQFF.

V usage is TRBV4-2 and J usage is TRBJ2-1; 10 bases map to TRBD2. Germline V gives CDR1 LGHNA, CDR2 YNFKEQ. Trimming took 1 base from V and 4 from J; bases not matched to a gene: 4. CDR3 length: 16 residues. As DNA, the CDR3 is TGTGCCAGCAGCCAAGTGACTAGCGGGCGGTACAATGAGCAGTTCTTC. This translates into CASSQVTSGRYNEQFF.

This clone was detected only once. The CDR3 region is CASTPPGQTSTDTQYF. The CDR3 DNA sequence: TGTGCCAGTACCCCTCCGGGACAGACCAGCACAGATACGCAGTATTTT. The chain combines TRBV19 with TRBJ2-3; 7 bases are shared with TRBD1. J was trimmed by 0 bases and V by 7 bases; bases with no gene match: 10. The CDR3 sequence is 16 residues long. From germline, CDR1 is LNHDA and CDR2 SQIVND (reference sequence).

The CDR3 DNA follows: TGTGCCAGTAGTACCCGACAGGGGTTATCTGAGACCCAGTACTTC. Encoded protein: CASSTRQGLSETQYF. The chain links TRBV19 to TRBJ2-5, with TRBD1 identical over 8 bases. The CDR3 loop spans 15 amino acids. The V segment lost 4 bases and the J segment 5 bases; nucleotides outside the gene matches: 9. From germline, CDR1 is LNHDA and CDR2 SQIVND (reference sequence). Looking up the rest from reference TRBV19 and TRBJ2-5 gives the full variable domain: DGGITQSPKYLFRKEGQNVTLSCEQNLNHDAMYWYRQDPGQGLRLIYYSQIVNDFQKGDIAEGYSVSREKKESFPLTVTSAQKNPTAFYLCASSTRQGLSETQYFGPGTRLLVL.